This T cell receptor (beta chain) was captured by sequencing in a study of early T cells in non-severe SARS-CoV-2 infection. Study summary: Chains were not paired, and sequencing was done on bulk RNA from unsorted whole blood. Study-wide findings and caveats: The matching step, a VDJdb search, favored anti-spike CD8 responses and missed private and CD4 specificities.

Attachment of unique molecular identifiers was made to individual cDNA molecules. TCRdb used MiXCR to reprocess the 5' RACE reads, holding one entry per CDR3 protein. The data hold tens of thousands of distinct CDR3 sequences, with 10% observed a single time. Trimming took 6 bases from V and 7 from J, leaving 12 bases between them. CDR3 length: 12 amino acids. This clonotype came up many times. Antigen: not known. The receptor comes from an adult who was a healthcare worker with PCR-confirmed SARS-CoV-2 infection or an uninfected control (not recorded which). Material for sequencing was whole blood. The chain has TRBV12-3 or TRBV12-4 and TRBJ1-2; D call uncertain. This CDR3 reads CASSPSWGGYTF. In DNA, the CDR3 is TGTGCCAGCAGCCCCTCCTGGGGTGGCTACACCTTC.